This is a list of T cell receptor beta chains from one sample in a study of cytomegalovirus exposure and HLA in healthy donors. Assay: immunoSEQ multiplex PCR; the TCRdb copy retains only in-frame clones and omits some. The sample consists of 95,000 to 150,000 clones, roughly 90% of them appearing once. The specimen sequenced was PBMCs. The origin of the receptors is a woman in her late teens or twenties in good health and CMV-seropositive. CDR3s include the opening cysteine and the closing phenylalanine or tryptophan. Fields, in order: J gene, clone size, D gene, V gene, CDR3 length, CDR3 DNA, CDR3 protein. D genes are given only for firm matches. Clone size is stated in some rows and not others, as once, few, many or a class when expanded.

J gene: TRBJ1-2; clone size: -; D gene: -; V gene: TRBV28; CDR3 length: 13; CDR3 DNA: TGTGCCAGCATCCCCCCAGGGGCCCATGGCTACACCTTC; CDR3 protein: CASIPPGAHGYTF
J gene: TRBJ2-7; clone size: -; D gene: -; V gene: TRBV11-1; CDR3 length: 13; CDR3 DNA: TGTGCCAGCAGCTTAGCTTCCGGGGACGAGCAGTACTTC; CDR3 protein: CASSLASGDEQYF
J gene: TRBJ1-1; clone size: -; D gene: -; V gene: TRBV19; CDR3 length: 17; CDR3 DNA: TGTGCCAGTAGTATAGCCACACTTATACAGGGGAACACTGAAGCTTTCTTT; CDR3 protein: CASSIATLIQGNTEAFF
J gene: TRBJ2-3; clone size: -; D gene: -; V gene: TRBV7-3; CDR3 length: 13; CDR3 DNA: TGTGCCAGCAGCTCCACTTCCACAGATACGCAGTATTTT; CDR3 protein: CASSSTSTDTQYF
J gene: TRBJ1-1; clone size: -; D gene: -; V gene: TRBV27; CDR3 length: 15; CDR3 DNA: TGTGCCAGCAGTTTAAAAAGGGGAATGAACACTGAAGCTTTCTTT; CDR3 protein: CASSLKRGMNTEAFF
J gene: TRBJ2-7; clone size: -; D gene: TRBD2; V gene: TRBV19; CDR3 length: 13; CDR3 DNA: TGTGCCAGTAAGCGGGACGGTAAATACGAGCAGTACTTC; CDR3 protein: CASKRDGKYEQYF
J gene: TRBJ2-1; clone size: -; D gene: -; V gene: TRBV30; CDR3 length: 14; CDR3 DNA: TGTGCCGGGCACGGGATAGCGGCCTACAATGAGCAGTTCTTC; CDR3 protein: CAGHGIAAYNEQFF
J gene: TRBJ2-5; clone size: -; D gene: TRBD2; V gene: TRBV6-5; CDR3 length: 15; CDR3 DNA: TGTGCCAGCAGTCGCGCGGGGGGCCACCAAGAGACCCAGTACTTC; CDR3 protein: CASSRAGGHQETQYF
J gene: TRBJ1-1; clone size: -; D gene: TRBD1; V gene: TRBV14; CDR3 length: 15; CDR3 DNA: TGTGCCAGCAACATCGTACAGGGGGCAGCCACTGAAGCTTTCTTT; CDR3 protein: CASNIVQGAATEAFF
J gene: TRBJ2-2; clone size: -; D gene: -; V gene: TRBV5-1; CDR3 length: 16; CDR3 DNA: TGCGCCAGCAGCCTCTTCGCCGGTATTAGTACTGGGGAGCTGTTTTTT; CDR3 protein: CASSLFAGISTGELFF
J gene: TRBJ2-2; clone size: -; D gene: TRBD2; V gene: TRBV4-1; CDR3 length: 15; CDR3 DNA: TGCGCCAGCAGCCAAGGGGGGGGGTTGAGCGGGGAGCTGTTTTTT; CDR3 protein: CASSQGGGLSGELFF
J gene: TRBJ1-1; clone size: -; D gene: -; V gene: TRBV2; CDR3 length: 16; CDR3 DNA: TGTGCCAGCAGTGAAGCGGGAAAGAGGGCCGGAACTGAAGCTTTCTTT; CDR3 protein: CASSEAGKRAGTEAFF
J gene: TRBJ2-3; clone size: -; D gene: TRBD2; V gene: TRBV18; CDR3 length: 17; CDR3 DNA: TGTGCCAGCTCACCACTGAGCGCGGGAGGGCTCACAGATACGCAGTATTTT; CDR3 protein: CASSPLSAGGLTDTQYF
J gene: TRBJ2-7; clone size: -; D gene: TRBD1; V gene: TRBV15; CDR3 length: 20; CDR3 DNA: TGTGCCACCAGCGGAGAGACAGGGGGCTTTCTCCTGCGATCGGGCTACGAGCAGTACTTC; CDR3 protein: CATSGETGGFLLRSGYEQYF
J gene: TRBJ2-7; clone size: -; D gene: TRBD1; V gene: TRBV30; CDR3 length: 14; CDR3 DNA: TGTGCCTGGAGTGTACTGAAAAACAGGGGCGAGCAGTACTTC; CDR3 protein: CAWSVLKNRGEQYF
J gene: TRBJ1-4; clone size: -; D gene: TRBD1; V gene: TRBV15; CDR3 length: 13; CDR3 DNA: TGTGCCACCAGCACCTTGGGACAGGGACCTAAGTTTTTT; CDR3 protein: CATSTLGQGPKFF
J gene: TRBJ2-1; clone size: -; D gene: -; V gene: TRBV7-9; CDR3 length: 17; CDR3 DNA: TGTGCCAGCAGCGTACTTAGCGCGGGATCTTTCTACAATGAGCAGTTCTTC; CDR3 protein: CASSVLSAGSFYNEQFF
J gene: TRBJ1-1; clone size: -; D gene: TRBD1; V gene: TRBV2; CDR3 length: 15; CDR3 DNA: TGTGCCAGCAGAGAACCCGGGACAGGGGGCACTGAAGCTTTCTTT; CDR3 protein: CASREPGTGGTEAFF
J gene: TRBJ2-3; clone size: -; D gene: -; V gene: TRBV9; CDR3 length: 16; CDR3 DNA: TGTGCCAGCAGCGTAGGCGGAGGGAGCCGCACAGATACGCAGTATTTT; CDR3 protein: CASSVGGGSRTDTQYF
J gene: TRBJ1-6; clone size: -; D gene: -; V gene: TRBV30; CDR3 length: 13; CDR3 DNA: TGTGCCTGGACCTCCTCTCCGGGGTCACCCCTCCACTTT; CDR3 protein: CAWTSSPGSPLHF
J gene: TRBJ2-1; clone size: -; D gene: -; V gene: TRBV14; CDR3 length: 15; CDR3 DNA: TGTGCCAGCAGCCAAGTGGCATTCGTTAACAATGAGCAGTTCTTC; CDR3 protein: CASSQVAFVNNEQFF
J gene: TRBJ2-2; clone size: -; D gene: TRBD1; V gene: TRBV6-6; CDR3 length: 13; CDR3 DNA: TGTGCCAGCAGTCGGGACAGGGCCGGGGAGCTGTTTTTT; CDR3 protein: CASSRDRAGELFF
J gene: TRBJ1-5; clone size: once; D gene: -; V gene: TRBV2; CDR3 length: 14; CDR3 DNA: TGTGCCAGCAGAATGGAGTATACCAATCAGCCCCAGCATTTT; CDR3 protein: CASRMEYTNQPQHF
J gene: TRBJ1-6; clone size: -; D gene: -; V gene: TRBV5-5; CDR3 length: 16; CDR3 DNA: TGTGCCAGCAGCTCCACTCCGACTAACTCGAATTCACCCCTCCACTTT; CDR3 protein: CASSSTPTNSNSPLHF
J gene: TRBJ1-1; clone size: -; D gene: -; V gene: TRBV28; CDR3 length: 12; CDR3 DNA: TGTGCCAGCAGTTTATTCGGGTCTCAAGCTTTCTTT; CDR3 protein: CASSLFGSQAFF
J gene: TRBJ1-1; clone size: -; D gene: -; V gene: TRBV6-1; CDR3 length: 11; CDR3 DNA: TGTGCCACCTACTCCCAGGGGATTGCTTTCTTT; CDR3 protein: CATYSQGIAFF
J gene: TRBJ2-7; clone size: -; D gene: -; V gene: TRBV5-4; CDR3 length: 13; CDR3 DNA: TGTGCCAGCAGCATTGTCGGGGTCGGCGAGCAGTACTTC; CDR3 protein: CASSIVGVGEQYF
J gene: TRBJ1-5; clone size: -; D gene: -; V gene: TRBV7-3; CDR3 length: 13; CDR3 DNA: TGTGCCAGCAGCTTATCTGGCAATCAGCCCCAGCATTTT; CDR3 protein: CASSLSGNQPQHF
J gene: TRBJ2-3; clone size: once; D gene: -; V gene: TRBV7-9; CDR3 length: 13; CDR3 DNA: TGTGCCAGCAGCCCCGTTGGGTCGGACAAGGAGTATTTT; CDR3 protein: CASSPVGSDKEYF
J gene: TRBJ1-1; clone size: -; D gene: TRBD1; V gene: TRBV2; CDR3 length: 15; CDR3 DNA: TGTGCCAGCAGTCAATACAGGGGCCTGAACACTGAAGCTTTCTTT; CDR3 protein: CASSQYRGLNTEAFF
J gene: TRBJ1-4; clone size: -; D gene: TRBD1; V gene: TRBV30; CDR3 length: 13; CDR3 DNA: TGTGCCTGGAGTAGACAGGGGGTTGAAAAACTGTTTTTT; CDR3 protein: CAWSRQGVEKLFF
J gene: TRBJ2-1; clone size: once; D gene: -; V gene: TRBV19; CDR3 length: 15; CDR3 DNA: TGTGCCAGTAGTATTTTAGCGGAAGCCTACAATGAGCAGTTCTTC; CDR3 protein: CASSILAEAYNEQFF
J gene: TRBJ2-7; clone size: once; D gene: -; V gene: TRBV30; CDR3 length: 12; CDR3 DNA: TGTGCCTGGAGCAGACAGGACTACGAGCAGTACTTC; CDR3 protein: CAWSRQDYEQYF
J gene: TRBJ1-2; clone size: -; D gene: -; V gene: TRBV7-9; CDR3 length: 13; CDR3 DNA: TGTGCCAGCAGCTTAGTAGGGACTAGAGGCTACACCTTC; CDR3 protein: CASSLVGTRGYTF
J gene: TRBJ1-1; clone size: once; D gene: -; V gene: TRBV5-5; CDR3 length: 13; CDR3 DNA: TGTGCCAGCAGCTTGGACTCATGGACTGAAGCTTTCTTT; CDR3 protein: CASSLDSWTEAFF
J gene: TRBJ2-7; clone size: -; D gene: -; V gene: TRBV6-6; CDR3 length: 14; CDR3 DNA: TGTGCCAGCAGTTACGGGGAGAGCAGCTACGAGCAGTACTTC; CDR3 protein: CASSYGESSYEQYF
J gene: TRBJ2-3; clone size: -; D gene: TRBD1; V gene: TRBV4-1; CDR3 length: 17; CDR3 DNA: TGCGCCAGCAGCGATACATCCGGGACAGGGGTGAGAGATACGCAGTATTTT; CDR3 protein: CASSDTSGTGVRDTQYF
J gene: TRBJ1-5; clone size: -; D gene: -; V gene: TRBV6-4; CDR3 length: 12; CDR3 DNA: TGTGCCAGCAGGACAGACACTCGGCCCCAGCATTTT; CDR3 protein: CASRTDTRPQHF
J gene: TRBJ1-1; clone size: -; D gene: TRBD1; V gene: TRBV12-5; CDR3 length: 16; CDR3 DNA: TGTGCTAGTGGTTTGGGGCACCAGGGGGGGAACACTGAAGCTTTCTTT; CDR3 protein: CASGLGHQGGNTEAFF
J gene: TRBJ2-2; clone size: -; D gene: -; V gene: TRBV18; CDR3 length: 17; CDR3 DNA: TGTGCCAGCTCACCACCGTGGTCTAGTCCTCACACCGGGGAGCTGTTTTTT; CDR3 protein: CASSPPWSSPHTGELFF
J gene: TRBJ2-7; clone size: few; D gene: -; V gene: TRBV5-6; CDR3 length: 12; CDR3 DNA: TGTGCCAGCAGCTCGGGGTTGTTCGAGCAGTACTTC; CDR3 protein: CASSSGLFEQYF
J gene: TRBJ1-1; clone size: -; D gene: -; V gene: TRBV15; CDR3 length: 15; CDR3 DNA: TGTGCCACCAGCAGAGATCGAGGACACGACACTGAAGCTTTCTTT; CDR3 protein: CATSRDRGHDTEAFF
J gene: TRBJ2-3; clone size: -; D gene: -; V gene: TRBV19; CDR3 length: 14; CDR3 DNA: TGTGCCAGTAGTATAGGGACTAGCACAGATACGCAGTATTTT; CDR3 protein: CASSIGTSTDTQYF
J gene: TRBJ2-3; clone size: -; D gene: -; V gene: TRBV7-8; CDR3 length: 14; CDR3 DNA: TGTGCCAGCAGCTCCCGGGGTATTGCAGATACGCAGTATTTT; CDR3 protein: CASSSRGIADTQYF
J gene: TRBJ1-4; clone size: -; D gene: -; V gene: TRBV27; CDR3 length: 17; CDR3 DNA: TGTGCCAGCAGTGGGACCCTGCCAGGGGCAACTAATGAAAAACTGTTTTTT; CDR3 protein: CASSGTLPGATNEKLFF
J gene: TRBJ2-1; clone size: -; D gene: TRBD2; V gene: TRBV18; CDR3 length: 19; CDR3 DNA: TGTGCCAGCTCACCACGGACTAGCGGAACGCCCCACTATGTCAATGAGCAGTTCTTC; CDR3 protein: CASSPRTSGTPHYVNEQFF
J gene: TRBJ1-2; clone size: few; D gene: -; V gene: TRBV5-1; CDR3 length: 14; CDR3 DNA: TGCGCCAGCAGCTTGCTTACAGGGTCGAATGGCTACACCTTC; CDR3 protein: CASSLLTGSNGYTF
J gene: TRBJ2-3; clone size: -; D gene: TRBD2; V gene: TRBV30; CDR3 length: 15; CDR3 DNA: TGTGCCTGGACCAAAAGCGGGAGATTTACAGATACGCAGTATTTT; CDR3 protein: CAWTKSGRFTDTQYF
J gene: TRBJ1-1; clone size: -; D gene: TRBD1; V gene: TRBV7-3; CDR3 length: 13; CDR3 DNA: TGTGCCAGCAGCGCAGGACAGGGGGCTGAAGCTTTCTTT; CDR3 protein: CASSAGQGAEAFF
J gene: TRBJ2-5; clone size: -; D gene: -; V gene: TRBV5-4; CDR3 length: 16; CDR3 DNA: TGTGCCAGCAGCCCTCCCGGGCAGGGGGGAAAAGAGACCCAGTACTTC; CDR3 protein: CASSPPGQGGKETQYF
J gene: TRBJ2-5; clone size: -; D gene: TRBD1; V gene: TRBV18; CDR3 length: 13; CDR3 DNA: TGTGCCAGCTCCAGGGGGCAGGGAGAGACCCAGTACTTC; CDR3 protein: CASSRGQGETQYF